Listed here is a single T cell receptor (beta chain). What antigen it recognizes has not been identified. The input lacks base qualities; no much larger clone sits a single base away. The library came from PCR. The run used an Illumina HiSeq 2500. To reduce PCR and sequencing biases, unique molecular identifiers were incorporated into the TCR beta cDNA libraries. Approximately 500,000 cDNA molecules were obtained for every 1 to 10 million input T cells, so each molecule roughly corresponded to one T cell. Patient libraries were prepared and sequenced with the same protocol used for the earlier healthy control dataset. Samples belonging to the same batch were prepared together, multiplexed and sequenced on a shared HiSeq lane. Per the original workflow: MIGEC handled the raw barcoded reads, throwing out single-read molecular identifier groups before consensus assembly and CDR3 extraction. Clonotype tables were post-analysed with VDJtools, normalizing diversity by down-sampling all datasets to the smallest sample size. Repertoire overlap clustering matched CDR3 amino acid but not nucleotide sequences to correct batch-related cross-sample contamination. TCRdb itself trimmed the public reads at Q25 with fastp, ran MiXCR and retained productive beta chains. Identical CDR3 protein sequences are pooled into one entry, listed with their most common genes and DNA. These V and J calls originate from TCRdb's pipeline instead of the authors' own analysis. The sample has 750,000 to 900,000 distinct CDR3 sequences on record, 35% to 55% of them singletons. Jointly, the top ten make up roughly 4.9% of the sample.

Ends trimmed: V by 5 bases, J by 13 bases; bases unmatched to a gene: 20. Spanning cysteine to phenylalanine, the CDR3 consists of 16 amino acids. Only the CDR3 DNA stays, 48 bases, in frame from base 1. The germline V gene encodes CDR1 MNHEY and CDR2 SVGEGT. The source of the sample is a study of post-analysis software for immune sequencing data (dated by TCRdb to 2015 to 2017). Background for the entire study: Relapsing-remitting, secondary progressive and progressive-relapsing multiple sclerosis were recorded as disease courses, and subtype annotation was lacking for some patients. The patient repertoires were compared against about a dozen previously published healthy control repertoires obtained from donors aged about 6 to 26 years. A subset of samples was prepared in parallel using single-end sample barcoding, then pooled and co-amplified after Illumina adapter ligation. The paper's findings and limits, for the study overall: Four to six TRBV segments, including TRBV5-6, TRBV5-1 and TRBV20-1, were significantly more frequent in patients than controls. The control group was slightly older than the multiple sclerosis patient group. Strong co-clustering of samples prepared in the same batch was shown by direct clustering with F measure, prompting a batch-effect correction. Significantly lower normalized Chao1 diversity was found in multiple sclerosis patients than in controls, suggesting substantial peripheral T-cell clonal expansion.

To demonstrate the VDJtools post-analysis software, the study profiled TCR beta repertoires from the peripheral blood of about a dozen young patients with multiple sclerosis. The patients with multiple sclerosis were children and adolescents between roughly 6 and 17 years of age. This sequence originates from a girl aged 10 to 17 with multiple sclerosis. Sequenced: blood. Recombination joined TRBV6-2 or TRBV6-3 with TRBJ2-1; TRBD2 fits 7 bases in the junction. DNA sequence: TGTGCCAGCAGTCTCCGGGGGGACCTGCAAGAAGAGACCCAGTTCTTC. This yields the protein CASSLRGDLQEETQFF.